Each of the 9 T cell receptor beta chains below was sequenced from the same sample in a study of cytomegalovirus exposure and HLA in healthy donors. TCRdb's table, derived via immunoSEQ multiplex PCR, lists solely in-frame clones and lacks some. The sample holds 150,000 to 200,000 clones; around 92% are singletons and the top ten take 4.2%. Sequences were obtained from PBMCs. The receptors were gathered from a man aged 18 to 30 in good health and CMV-seropositive.

This chain links TRBV27 with TRBJ2-2; weak D call: TRBD1 (5 bases). The germline V gene has CDR1 MNHEY and CDR2 SMNVEV (reference sequence). There are 15 residues in the CDR3. V was cut by 0 bases and J by 7 bases, with 12 bases left in between. The CDR3 nucleotides read TGTGCCAGCAGTTTATCGGGGCCAAGCATCGGGGAGCTGTTTTTT. Its protein is CASSLSGPSIGELFF.

The gene calls are TRBV19 and TRBJ2-1, with 10 bases fitting TRBD2. Germline V lookup: CDR1 LNHDA, CDR2 SQIVND (reference sequence). The length of the CDR3 is 16 residues. Unmatched junction bases numbered 6, after V lost 0 bases and J lost 7 bases. The CDR3: CASSIEGSGRRNEQFF. DNA for the CDR3: TGTGCCAGTAGTATAGAGGGTAGCGGGAGGCGGAATGAGCAGTTCTTC.

The chain combines TRBV16 with TRBJ1-4; a possible D gene is TRBD1 (6 bases). Germline loops: CDR1 KGHSY, CDR2 FQNENV. V lost 8 bases, J lost 10 bases, and 20 bases lay in between. This CDR3 is 14 amino acids long. The CDR3 DNA reads TGTGCCAGCGGGACTACAGGGAGGGATGGAAAACTGTTTTTT. Translating gives CASGTTGRDGKLFF.

The rearrangement links TRBV2 to TRBJ2-1; TRBD2 matches 14 bases. Unmatched junction bases numbered 7, after V lost 6 bases and J lost 6 bases. The length of the CDR3 is 16 residues. CDR1 and CDR2 from the germline V gene are SNHLY and FYNNEI. CDR3 coding DNA: TGTGCCAGCAGGGAGGGACTAGCGGGAGACATCAATGAGCAGTTCTTC. This encodes CASREGLAGDINEQFF.

The chain is built from TRBV6-1 and TRBJ2-2, with 9 bases aligning to TRBD1. The CDR3 extends over 17 amino acids. The germline V gene encodes CDR1 MNHNS and CDR2 SASEGT. V shed 3 bases, J shed 6 bases, and the junction held 11 bases outside the gene matches. DNA of the CDR3: TGTGCCAGCAGTGAGGCTTCCGGGACAGGGACCGCCGGGGAGCTGTTTTTT. Its translation: CASSEASGTGTAGELFF.

In nucleotides, the CDR3 is TGTGCCAGCAGCTCACTAGCGGGCGCCTACAATGAGCAGTTCTTC. Amino acids: CASSSLAGAYNEQFF. This rearrangement joins TRBV7-6 to TRBJ2-1; 9 bases agree with TRBD2. The V gene's germline CDR1 is SGHVS and CDR2 FNYEAQ. The V and J ends lost 4 bases and 2 bases, in that order; junction bases with no gene match: 3. The CDR3 loop spans 15 amino acids.

V usage is TRBV14 and J usage is TRBJ1-1, with D perhaps TRBD1 (6 bases). The CDR3 contains 13 residues. Trimming shortened V by 5 bases and J by 7 bases, and 14 bases separated the two germline ends. Germline V gene lookup returns CDR1 SGHDN and CDR2 FVKESK. CDR3 amino acids: CASSSPGTIEAFF. The CDR3 region has the DNA TGTGCCAGCAGCTCCCCCGGGACAATTGAAGCTTTCTTT. Variable domain in full (rest from reference TRBV14 and TRBJ1-1): EAGVTQFPSHSVIEKGQTVTLRCDPISGHDNLYWYRRVMGKEIKFLLHFVKESKQDESGMPNNRFLAERTGGTYSTLKVQPAELEDSGVYFCASSSPGTIEAFFGQGTRLTVV.

V usage is TRBV7-8 and J usage is TRBJ1-2; 9 positions match TRBD1. CDR1 and CDR2 from the germline V gene are SGHVS and FQNEAQ. V lost 0 bases to trimming and J lost 6 bases; unmatched junction nucleotides: 5. This CDR3 has 15 residues. Written as DNA, the CDR3 is TGTGCCAGCAGCTTAGCGCTCGGGACAGGGAATGGCTACACCTTC. It specifies CASSLALGTGNGYTF.

The rearrangement uses TRBV19 and TRBJ1-2, with TRBD1 matching 10 bases. Germline CDR1 reads LNHDA; CDR2 reads SQIVND (reference sequence). V shed 7 bases and J 11 bases; nucleotides not matched to a gene: 10. CDR3 length: 13 amino acids. CDR3 nucleotides: TGTGCCAGTATTCGGGACAGGGGAGAGTCTTACACCTTC. Encoded protein: CASIRDRGESYTF.